This entry features one T cell receptor beta chain sequence. Its antigen is not yet known. Base qualities are not at hand, and no much larger clone is one base apart. The source of the sample is a study of blood T cell repertoires in COVID-19 (dated by TCRdb to 2019 to 2021). Turning to the overall study: Samples from collaborators originated in the United States, Italy and Spain and spanned both the acute and convalescent phases of COVID-19. The sample metadata nearly always contained a de-identified subject ID, COVID-19 status, age in years and sex. Where available, HLA class I and class II types were obtained from metadata supplied by the sample provider rather than from assay-based typing. The prospective study material was composed of cDNA or gDNA derived from T cells, B-cell-depleted T cells, or PBMCs. Samples came from the ongoing ImmuneRACE study (first 160 participants) plus 1,254 subjects from 6 global collaborators. The repertoires were released in a freely available public database intended as a resource for research on the immune response to SARS-CoV-2. The dataset comprised deeply sampled blood TCRbeta repertoires from subjects exposed to, actively infected with, or recovered from COVID-19. What the work shows at the level of the full study, not this receptor alone: The quantity of clinical and demographic metadata differed by source and by participant and was supplied without curation.

One collaborating source in Seattle enrolled patients during active infection and followed them longitudinally through the course of disease. Whole blood was collected in K2EDTA tubes by collaborating institutions according to the institutions' own protocols. For TCRbeta analysis, collaborators shipped samples as frozen whole blood, isolated PBMCs, or DNA extracted from either of those sample types. TCRbeta CDR3 regions were amplified from genomic DNA using the immunoSEQ Assay, a bias-controlled multiplex PCR. The authors' analysis ran thus. The number of nucleated cells in each sample was estimated from the amplification of reference gene primers within the assay. To quantify the absolute abundance of each unique TCRbeta CDR3 rearrangement, sequence reads were collapsed and filtered. For each sample, productive Simpson clonality was calculated as the square root of Simpson's diversity index over productive rearrangements. The clones in this table, taken by TCRdb from immuneACCESS, are in-frame only. Not every clone is retained; where verified, under half of the shortfall comes from an unresolved V gene, and the cause of the rest is unknown. D and trimming come from the DNA, and the V and J calls and clone size come from that table. The sample data list about 200,000 clones, and about four fifths of these were observed just once. The ten largest clones take up around 6% of the sample.

From the germline V gene, CDR1 is KGHDR and CDR2 is SFDVKD. The CDR3 spans 15 residues, from the cysteine through the phenylalanine. Only the CDR3 portion is preserved as DNA: 45 bases, with reading frame beginning at the first base. The germline ends are 12 bases apart after V is trimmed by 4 bases and J by 4 bases. The TCR was taken from a middle-aged woman with COVID-19, enrolled during active disease. The chain links TRBV24-1 with TRBJ2-2; the D gene is unclear. Material: peripheral blood. The nucleotide sequence is TGTGCCACCAGTGACGTTCCCCCCGGCACCGGGGAGCTGTTTTTT. This yields the protein CATSDVPPGTGELFF.